The rows below give T cell receptor beta chains drawn from one sample of a study of identical twins. In TCRdb, the 5' RACE reads were re-called with MiXCR into one record per CDR3 protein. The repertoire holds some 500,000 distinct CDR3 sequences, with 9.6% as singletons. These data were also filed under a second study, of yellow fever vaccine responses in identical twins.

Sequencing input: PBMCs. The receptors were sampled from a woman younger than 30 in good health. CDR3s include the opening cysteine and the closing phenylalanine or tryptophan. The D gene is left open where the match is weak. Clone size is shown for a subset of rows, as once, few, many or a class of expanded clone.

D: .; size: few; J: TRBJ1-2; V: TRBV7-9; length: 16; CDR3: CASSLAGDSLWYGYTF; DNA: TGTGCCAGCAGCTTAGCCGGCGACAGCTTATGGTATGGCTACACCTTC
D: TRBD2; size: many; J: TRBJ2-5; V: TRBV4-2; length: 16; CDR3: CASSLGTSGNSETQYF; DNA: TGTGCCAGCAGCCTAGGGACTAGCGGGAATTCAGAGACCCAGTACTTC
D: TRBD2; size: .; J: TRBJ2-7; V: TRBV7-8; length: 12; CDR3: CASNAGGREQYF; DNA: TGTGCCAGTAACGCGGGAGGTCGCGAGCAGTACTTC
D: TRBD2; size: many; J: TRBJ2-7; V: TRBV9; length: 15; CDR3: CASSVTSGISYEQYF; DNA: TGTGCCAGCAGCGTAACTAGCGGGATCTCCTACGAGCAGTACTTC
D: TRBD2; size: many; J: TRBJ2-5; V: TRBV4-3; length: 17; CDR3: CASSPVSGAGGQETQYF; DNA: TGCGCCAGCAGCCCGGTTTCGGGGGCGGGAGGTCAAGAGACCCAGTACTTC
D: TRBD2; size: .; J: TRBJ2-3; V: TRBV4-3; length: 17; CDR3: CASSQDASGASTDTQYF; DNA: TGCGCCAGCAGCCAAGATGCTAGCGGGGCTAGCACAGATACGCAGTATTTT
D: .; size: .; J: TRBJ2-7; V: TRBV7-9; length: 15; CDR3: CASSSEAGAFYEQYF; DNA: TGTGCCAGCAGCTCCGAGGCGGGGGCTTTCTACGAGCAGTACTTC
D: TRBD2; size: few; J: TRBJ2-1; V: TRBV14; length: 13; CDR3: CASSRRTRYEQFF; DNA: TGTGCCAGCAGCCGCCGGACTAGGTATGAGCAGTTCTTC
D: .; size: .; J: TRBJ2-1; V: TRBV5-1; length: 15; CDR3: CASHRRGGSYNEQFF; DNA: TGCGCCAGCCACCGGAGGGGGGGTTCCTACAATGAGCAGTTCTTC
D: TRBD2; size: few; J: TRBJ2-7; V: TRBV20-1; length: 14; CDR3: CSAPPGLAGAGQYF; DNA: TGCAGTGCTCCCCCGGGACTAGCGGGAGCAGGGCAGTACTTC
D: .; size: many; J: TRBJ2-7; V: TRBV5-1; length: 14; CDR3: CASSLGTTLYEQYF; DNA: TGCGCCAGCAGCTTGGGGACAACCCTCTACGAGCAGTACTTC
D: TRBD2; size: .; J: TRBJ2-5; V: TRBV5-1; length: 14; CDR3: CASSLGLAVETQYF; DNA: TGCGCCAGCAGCTTGGGACTAGCAGTCGAGACCCAGTACTTC
D: TRBD1; size: many; J: TRBJ2-1; V: TRBV5-1; length: 12; CDR3: CASRQGENEQFF; DNA: TGCGCCAGCCGACAGGGGGAAAATGAGCAGTTCTTC
D: .; size: few; J: TRBJ1-5; V: TRBV25-1; length: 12; CDR3: CASSDPPGPQHF; DNA: TGTGCCAGCAGTGACCCGCCGGGGCCCCAGCATTTT
D: TRBD1; size: .; J: TRBJ2-7; V: TRBV7-9; length: 15; CDR3: CASSLDRQGPYEQYF; DNA: TGTGCCAGCAGCTTAGATAGACAGGGTCCCTACGAGCAGTACTTC
D: .; size: many; J: TRBJ1-3; V: TRBV7-2; length: 14; CDR3: CASSLAQFTGSIYF; DNA: TGTGCCAGCAGCTTAGCCCAGTTCACAGGGAGCATATATTTT
D: .; size: many; J: TRBJ2-1; V: TRBV14; length: 12; CDR3: CASSQVGYEQFF; DNA: TGTGCCAGCAGCCAAGTTGGCTATGAGCAGTTCTTC
D: .; size: many; J: TRBJ2-7; V: TRBV14; length: 15; CDR3: CASSQEGWDSYEQYF; DNA: TGTGCCAGCAGCCAAGAGGGGTGGGACTCCTACGAGCAGTACTTC
D: TRBD1; size: .; J: TRBJ2-6; V: TRBV6-1; length: 15; CDR3: CASSRDRTGANVLTF; DNA: TGTGCCAGCAGTCGGGACAGAACTGGGGCCAACGTCCTGACTTTC
D: TRBD2; size: few; J: TRBJ2-3; V: TRBV5-8; length: 17; CDR3: CASSKEPSGRRTDTQYF; DNA: TGTGCCAGCAGCAAAGAACCTAGCGGCCGACGCACAGATACGCAGTATTTT
D: TRBD1; size: few; J: TRBJ2-1; V: TRBV29-1; length: 15; CDR3: CSVSYRGRVINEQFF; DNA: TGCAGCGTTTCATACAGGGGGCGCGTCATAAATGAGCAGTTCTTC
D: TRBD2; size: many; J: TRBJ2-1; V: TRBV10-3; length: 13; CDR3: CAAKGTKDNEQFF; DNA: TGTGCCGCCAAAGGGACTAAAGACAATGAGCAGTTCTTC
D: TRBD1; size: many; J: TRBJ2-1; V: TRBV4-2; length: 18; CDR3: CASSQDPQGASRYNEQFF; DNA: TGTGCCAGCAGCCAAGACCCGCAGGGGGCCTCTCGGTACAATGAGCAGTTCTTC
D: .; size: .; J: TRBJ2-1; V: TRBV4-3; length: 17; CDR3: CASSQDIGGLPYNEQFF; DNA: TGCGCCAGCAGCCAAGATATCGGCGGGCTCCCCTACAATGAGCAGTTCTTC
D: .; size: many; J: TRBJ1-1; V: TRBV2; length: 12; CDR3: CASSGSDAEAFF; DNA: TGTGCCAGCAGTGGTAGTGACGCTGAAGCTTTCTTT
D: .; size: few; J: TRBJ2-6; V: TRBV5-1; length: 20; CDR3: CASSLQGLLDARSGANVLTF; DNA: TGCGCCAGCAGCTTGCAAGGGCTCCTCGACGCCCGCTCTGGGGCCAACGTCCTGACTTTC
D: TRBD2; size: .; J: TRBJ2-5; V: TRBV28; length: 15; CDR3: CASSWGGRVLETQYF; DNA: TGTGCCAGCAGTTGGGGGGGACGTGTTCTGGAGACCCAGTACTTC
D: .; size: few; J: TRBJ2-2; V: TRBV28; length: 12; CDR3: CASEGRPGELFF; DNA: TGTGCCAGCGAGGGACGTCCCGGGGAGCTGTTTTTT
D: TRBD2; size: .; J: TRBJ2-3; V: TRBV12-3/TRBV12-4; length: 18; CDR3: CASSFGTSGGPLTDTQYF; DNA: TGTGCCAGCAGCTTTGGGACTAGCGGGGGTCCCCTCACAGATACGCAGTATTTT
D: .; size: .; J: TRBJ1-1; V: TRBV12-3/TRBV12-4; length: 16; CDR3: CASSLVFNRRNTEAFF; DNA: TGTGCCAGCAGTTTAGTCTTTAATCGCAGGAACACTGAAGCTTTCTTT
D: .; size: .; J: TRBJ1-1; V: TRBV12-3/TRBV12-4; length: 16; CDR3: CANSPGTRGGSSEAFF; DNA: TGTGCCAACAGTCCAGGCACCCGTGGGGGATCGTCTGAAGCTTTCTTT
D: TRBD1; size: few; J: TRBJ2-2; V: TRBV4-3; length: 16; CDR3: CASSRGQQGFPGELFF; DNA: TGCGCCAGCAGCCGAGGACAACAGGGGTTTCCCGGGGAGCTGTTTTTT
D: .; size: .; J: TRBJ1-1; V: TRBV20-1; length: 13; CDR3: CSARGGQYTEAFF; DNA: TGCAGTGCTAGAGGGGGGCAGTACACTGAAGCTTTCTTT
D: .; size: few; J: TRBJ2-3; V: TRBV9; length: 14; CDR3: CASSVGKDTDTQYF; DNA: TGTGCCAGCAGCGTAGGAAAGGACACAGATACGCAGTATTTT
D: TRBD2; size: few; J: TRBJ2-3; V: TRBV27; length: 17; CDR3: CASSTSPLAGGADTQYF; DNA: TGTGCCAGCAGTACCTCGCCCCTAGCGGGGGGTGCAGATACGCAGTATTTT
D: .; size: many; J: TRBJ1-5; V: TRBV2; length: 14; CDR3: CASRRMGAEQPQHF; DNA: TGTGCCAGCAGGCGCATGGGGGCCGAGCAGCCCCAGCATTTT
D: .; size: .; J: TRBJ1-1; V: TRBV2; length: 14; CDR3: CASSEAGKLTEAFF; DNA: TGTGCCAGCAGTGAAGCGGGAAAGCTCACTGAAGCTTTCTTT
D: .; size: many; J: TRBJ2-7; V: TRBV4-2; length: 12; CDR3: CASSQQAGEQYF; DNA: TGTGCCAGCAGCCAACAGGCGGGCGAGCAGTACTTC
D: .; size: .; J: TRBJ2-7; V: TRBV20-1; length: 13; CDR3: CSARDPRYREQYF; DNA: TGCAGTGCTAGAGATCCCCGGTATCGCGAGCAGTACTTC
D: TRBD2; size: few; J: TRBJ2-4; V: TRBV2; length: 14; CDR3: CASSESGGKNIQYF; DNA: TGTGCCAGCAGTGAATCGGGGGGCAAAAACATTCAGTACTTC
D: .; size: .; J: TRBJ2-1; V: TRBV30; length: 11; CDR3: CAWNLNNEQFF; DNA: TGTGCCTGGAACCTAAACAATGAGCAGTTCTTC